This T cell receptor (beta chain) was identified in a study of shared T cell receptors in the human thymus. In germline, CDR1 is GTSNPN, CDR2 SVGIG (reference sequence). The CDR3 runs to 16 residues. Trimming cost V 3 bases and J 0 bases, with 15 bases left between them. The data were produced by immunoSEQ multiplex PCR, yet TCRdb's version contains in-frame clones alone and is incomplete. In the table there are under 850,000 clones, around 87% of which are singletons. This sample was also put to use in a study of human thymus T cells.

This TCR was recovered from a boy under three years old with a congenital heart defect. Sequenced sample: thymocytes. The rearrangement links TRBV30 to TRBJ1-3, with a weak D call TRBD1 (5 bases). CDR3 DNA sequence: TGTGCCTGGAGGGGCCCGTGGGGCAACTCTGGAAACACCATATATTTT. This encodes CAWRGPWGNSGNTIYF.